Below are 11 T cell receptor beta chains sequenced from a single sample in a study of control samples from healthy donors and cancer patients. The method was immunoSEQ multiplex PCR; TCRdb's version includes in-frame clones alone and lacks a portion of them. The data contain around 64,000 clones, over 85% of them seen just once; the ten biggest clones take up roughly 5.5%. Material for sequencing was PBMCs. These receptors were taken from a man aged 55 to 69 with colorectal cancer.

The chain couples TRBV19 to TRBJ1-4; possible D gene TRBD1, 6 bases. V was trimmed by 1 base and J by 8 bases, leaving 14 bases between them. Germline V gene data show CDR1 as LNHDA and CDR2 as SQIVND (reference sequence). The CDR3 has 15 amino acids. The CDR3 region is CASSIASPGAEKLFF. DNA of the CDR3: TGTGCCAGTAGTATAGCGTCTCCGGGGGCGGAAAAACTGTTTTTT. The complete variable domain, with remaining parts taken from reference TRBV19 and TRBJ1-4, reads DGGITQSPKYLFRKEGQNVTLSCEQNLNHDAMYWYRQDPGQGLRLIYYSQIVNDFQKGDIAEGYSVSREKKESFPLTVTSAQKNPTAFYLCASSIASPGAEKLFFGSGTQLSVL.

V and J are TRBV6-5 and TRBJ2-5; 9 nucleotides align to TRBD1. The V gene end was trimmed by 6 bases and the J gene end by 7 bases; junction bases not matched to a gene: 6. CDR1 and CDR2 (germline): MNHEY, SVGAGI. The CDR3 is 13 residues long. In nucleotides, the CDR3 is TGTGCCAGCAGCAACAGGGGGCCGGGGACCCAGTACTTC. Translation: CASSNRGPGTQYF.

CDR3 in amino acids: CASSLTGAVFGANVLTF. DNA of the CDR3: TGTGCCAGCAGCTTAACAGGGGCCGTTTTTGGGGCCAACGTCCTGACTTTC. The chain is built from TRBV7-2 and TRBJ2-6; the match to TRBD1 covers 7 bases. The CDR3 is 17 residues long. J lost 3 bases, V lost 2 bases, and 7 bases had no gene match. Germline CDR1 SGHTA, CDR2 FQGNSA. The whole variable domain, remainder taken from reference TRBV7-2 and TRBJ2-6, is GAGVSQSPSNKVTEKGKDVELRCDPISGHTALYWYRQSLGQGLEFLIYFQGNSAPDKSGLPSDRFSAERTGGSVSTLTIQRTQQEDSAVYLCASSLTGAVFGANVLTFGAGSRLTVL.

The rearrangement joins TRBV2 to TRBJ2-5; 14 bases fit TRBD2. The CDR3 consists of 15 residues. Germline values: CDR1 SNHLY, CDR2 FYNNEI. V was clipped by 6 bases and J by 8 bases; unmatched bases: 8. DNA for the CDR3: TGTGCCAGCAGGGAGACTAGCGGGGGGGCAGGAACCCAGTACTTC. Protein product: CASRETSGGAGTQYF. Full variable domain (remainder filled in from reference TRBV2 and TRBJ2-5): EPEVTQTPSHQVTQMGQEVILRCVPISNHLYFYWYRQILGQKVEFLVSFYNNEISEKSEIFDDQFSVERPDGSNFTLKIRSTKLEDSAMYFCASRETSGGAGTQYFGPGTRLLVL.

This clone appeared once. The chain carries TRBV4-3 and TRBJ2-6; D possibly uses TRBD1 or TRBD2 (5 bases each). CDR1 and CDR2 from the germline V gene are LGHNA and YSLEER. Trimming took 0 bases from V and 0 from J, leaving 18 bases between them. The CDR3 runs 20 residues. The DNA for the CDR3 is TGCGCCAGCAGCCAAGAGGGGGACGGGGTTCCCACCTCTGGGGCCAACGTCCTGACTTTC. This translates into CASSQEGDGVPTSGANVLTF.

This chain uses TRBV4-2 with TRBJ2-2, with TRBD2 identical over 9 bases. V dropped 4 bases and J dropped 0; count of bases not matched to a gene: 0. Germline CDR1 and CDR2: LGHNA and YNFKEQ. This CDR3 has 15 residues. CDR3 amino acids: CASSLAGANTGELFF. The CDR3 nucleotides are TGTGCCAGCAGCCTAGCGGGAGCGAACACCGGGGAGCTGTTTTTT.

This chain uses TRBV10-2 with TRBJ2-7, with D perhaps matching TRBD1 (6 bases). Per germline, CDR1 WSHSY and CDR2 SAAADI. The CDR3 is made up of 17 amino acids. V gave up 3 bases and J gave up 0 bases, with 18 bases separating them. The CDR3 DNA reads TGCGCCAGCAGTGAATCCCCCCGGGGACAACTCTCCTACGAGCAGTACTTC. This translates into CASSESPRGQLSYEQYF.

With respect to this clone: Compared with germline, one end of the junction differs, possibly owing to a read error. This chain connects TRBV2 to TRBJ1-2, with TRBD1 matching over 7 bases. Looked up from germline, CDR1 is SNHLY and CDR2 is FYNNEI. This CDR3 has 14 amino acids. The CDR3 spells CATSEAGAGGGYTF. The CDR3 DNA reads TGTGCCACCAGTGAAGCGGGGGCAGGGGGAGGCTACACCTTC.

The chain links TRBV9 to TRBJ1-1; no clear D gene. Germline loops: CDR1 SGDLS, CDR2 YYNGEE. V was pared by 0 bases and J by 4 bases, with 13 bases between. There are 15 residues in the CDR3. The CDR3: CASSVAAVGGTEAFF. The CDR3 bases are TGTGCCAGCAGCGTAGCTGCCGTGGGAGGCACTGAAGCTTTCTTT. Together with reference TRBV9 and TRBJ1-1, the CDR3 gives the full variable domain: DSGVTQTPKHLITATGQRVTLRCSPRSGDLSVYWYQQSLDQGLQFLIQYYNGEERAKGNILERFSAQQFPDLHSELNLSSLELGDSALYFCASSVAAVGGTEAFFGQGTRLTVV.

CDR3 residues: CASSRSGDTQYF. The CDR3, as DNA: TGCGCCAGCAGCCGGTCTGGGGATACGCAGTATTTT. The chain carries TRBV5-1 and TRBJ2-3; D remains unclear. The ends were cut back, 4 bases at V and 6 bases at J, with 9 bases in the middle. CDR1 is SGHRS, CDR2 YFSETQ, per germline. The CDR3 is made up of 12 amino acids.

The rearrangement joins TRBV5-4 to TRBJ2-2, with 11 bases lining up with TRBD1. Unmatched junction bases numbered 7, after V lost 3 bases and J lost 6 bases. Germline V CDR1 and CDR2: SGHNT, YYREEE (reference sequence). The CDR3 consists of 16 residues. This CDR3 is CASSSGTGGLAGELFF. Here the CDR3 DNA reads TGTGCCAGCAGCTCCGGGACAGGGGGTTTGGCCGGGGAGCTGTTTTTT. Complete variable domain (other parts from reference TRBV5-4 and TRBJ2-2): ETGVTQSPTHLIKTRGQQVTLRCSSQSGHNTVSWYQQALGQGPQFIFQYYREEENGRGNFPPRFSGLQFPNYSSELNVNALELDDSALYLCASSSGTGGLAGELFFGEGSRLTVL.